This TCR beta chain originates from a study of cytomegalovirus exposure and HLA in healthy donors (dated by TCRdb to 2016 to 2017). General notes on the study: An earlier analysis of under 600 of the donors reported more than 250 Gb of sequence data and roughly 110 million unique TCR beta sequences from about 179 million T cells. An early release that covered 500 to 800 HLA-typed donors contained about 300 gigabases of sequencing data and tens of millions of unique TCR sequences. The genetic ancestry cluster associated with self-reported Caucasian donors included about 81% of the 300 to 400 genotyped donors. The aim of the study was to test whether cataloging public T cell receptors could identify signatures of past pathogen exposure. The T cell repertoires of roughly 660 subjects were profiled by immunosequencing and related to cytomegalovirus serostatus. Along with the roughly 670-subject first cohort, a separate validation cohort of around 110 different subjects was used. To predict cytomegalovirus infection status, the study combined high-throughput TCR immunosequencing, statistical association of individual TCRs with disease status, and machine learning. To study patterns of TCR occurrence, a later analysis re-analyzed previously published TCR beta repertoires from around 670 donors and added high-resolution HLA genotyping. In the later analysis, no new phenotypic data were used to find candidate immune exposures; instead, reliance was placed on TCR beta sequences and their occurrence across donors. To decide whether each TCR beta V gene segment behaved as functional or pseudogenic, an earlier analysis of approximately 590 of the donors relied on high-throughput TCR beta sequencing. Donor age, sex, ethnicity and CMV serostatus were collected together with the repertoire data. A later genetic analysis used genome-wide SNP genotypes for about 55% of the 666 donors, treating that subset as a discovery cohort. Every repertoire in the discovery cohort had been generated on one and the same sequencing platform. HLA typing included class I and class II loci at four-digit resolution. Typing coverage differed by locus: A, B, C, DRB1 and DQB1 were typed in roughly 620-640 donors, DQA1 in 500 to 550, DPA1 in approximately 600, and DPB1 in 472. Because of strong linkage in the cohort, four to six DR-DQ haplotypes were treated as single units for association and clustering. Among approximately 370 genotyped donors of the cohort, an average of about 220,000 unique TCR beta nucleotide sequences was sequenced per donor, of which 15% to 20% were non-productive. Points the paper makes about the study in general: In a later genetic analysis, fewer N-insertions in productive TCRs were reported among donors in an Asian-associated ancestry cluster than the approximately 710-donor mean. A further reported finding was that TCR beta sequences accurately predicted the HLA-A and HLA-B alleles for most subjects in the first cohort. Some IMGT-functional V segments, including TRBV6-2 and TRBV6-3, could not be distinguished by the 87-base-pair reads and were therefore excluded. Linkage disequilibrium might explain the correlated functional status among segregating V segments, but an unknown experimental factor could not be excluded. Across donors, most TCR sequences were observed very rarely, whereas some public TCRs were present in many individuals. Because HLA typing was unavailable for some donors at each locus, only the typed subset was used in association tests. Only TCR beta chains were sequenced in this cohort, and the absence of alpha or paired-chain data limited detectable features. Cytomegalovirus status was reported to be diagnosed by the classifier with high specificity and sensitivity in both the original and validation cohorts. In a later analysis, 15,000 to 20,000 TCR beta sequences were associated with specific HLA alleles at a false discovery rate of 0.05. For the cohort, immune exposure information was limited to CMV serostatus. Compared with equally common non-associated chains, HLA-associated TCR beta chains in a later analysis were more clonally expanded and had lower generation probabilities. The presence/absence analyses assumed that sequencing depth was roughly uniform across donors, and that assumption may not be true. According to the authors, the approach could potentially be generalized to other disease states and immunological phenotypes. V-gene and J-gene trimming of TCR beta chains was associated with a missense DCLRE1C variant in a later genetic analysis, and the association was replicated in an independent cohort. A group of highly shared sequence variants was considered likely to be a technical artifact of the sequencing pipeline. When HLA alleles, especially DR and DQ, strongly co-occurred, TCR associations were difficult to assign to individual alleles. Several of the top co-occurrence clusters appeared to be linked to parvovirus B19, influenza, CMV and Epstein-Barr virus, according to a later analysis. A later analysis found that TCR association rates varied across HLA loci, with DRB1 alleles showing the most associated TCRs and HLA-C alleles the fewest. According to a later analysis, most CMV-associated TCR beta chains appeared to be HLA-restricted, and the HLA associations seemed to be driven largely by CMV exposure. The earlier analysis of approximately 540 of the donors excluded some 16 rarely observed V segments, including chromosome 9 orphons, because counts were too low. In an earlier analysis of 587 of the donors, most TCR beta V segments appeared in productive rearrangements about 87% or about 30% of the time, broadly matching IMGT annotations. In vitro tests confirmed that a few of the cytomegalovirus-associated TCR beta chains recognize cytomegalovirus antigens. The study listed 170 or so TCR beta chains as associated with cytomegalovirus.

A remark on this clone: The antigen it binds to is not known.

The CDR3 spans 13 residues, from the cysteine through the phenylalanine. The read is trimmed to its CDR3 DNA, 39 bases read in frame from base 1. CDR1 and CDR2 are read off the germline V gene as MDHEN and SYDVKM. V is pared back by 6 bases and J by 2 bases, with 10 bases lying between the germline termini. Receptor amplification or capture employed the immunoSEQ multiplex PCR assay. The multiplex PCR relied on a mix of 60 forward primers for TCR Vbeta segments and 13 reverse primers for TCR Jbeta segments. A multiplex PCR assay on genomic DNA amplified the CDR3 region of rearranged TCR beta genes. The Illumina HiSeq System was used to sequence the amplified TCR beta libraries as 87-base-pair reads. As for the authors' bioinformatics: A later analysis counted about 80 million unique TCR beta chains across the 666 repertoires, and around 9.9 million of these chains were shared by at least two donors. Raw reads were error-corrected and collapsed into unique sequences with a nearest-neighbor algorithm that merged closely related sequences to remove PCR and sequencing errors. To assign V, D and J gene segments, CDR3 sequences were aligned to IMGT reference sequences. For a sequence to be retained, at least a six-nucleotide match to both a V gene segment and a J gene segment was required. Rearrangements were called productive when the CDR3 lacked stop codons and stayed in frame with V and J; all others were non-productive. Following IMGT convention, CDR3 was defined as the stretch from the second conserved V-encoded cysteine up to the conserved J-encoded phenylalanine. Sequences without an unambiguous match to a single V gene segment were excluded from the earlier analysis of several hundred of the donors. In an earlier analysis of approximately 590 of the donors, a V segment was called functional when productive rearrangements were above 56.7%, and segregating when the standard deviation between donors exceeded 5%. A statistical classification framework was built to diagnose cytomegalovirus status from the catalog of TCR beta chain sequences. V and J gene assignment, in a later analysis, came from comparing TCR nucleotide sequences with IMGT/GENE-DB human TR gene sequences. In a later analysis, CDR3 sequences and most-parsimonious VDJ recombination scenarios were assigned using the TCRdist pipeline. A later analysis defined each TCR beta chain by its CDR3 amino acid sequence plus V-gene family, and excluded reads lacking a unique V-gene family. In a later analysis, some 600 highly shared, low-generation-probability nucleotide sequences were removed to address suspected cross-contamination and a sequencing artifact. For each public chain, a later analysis derived a clonal expansion index from normalized ranks of inferred template counts within each repertoire. In a later analysis, generation probabilities were computed using a VDJ recombination model fitted to out-of-frame rearrangements, and the results were checked against IGoR. In a later analysis, hypergeometric tests were used to score TCR-TCR, TCR-HLA and TCR-CMV co-occurrence, with a repertoire-size bias correction applied to TCR pairs. False discovery rates were estimated in a later analysis by permuting HLA or CMV assignments 20 times. In a later analysis, co-occurring TCRs were grouped with DBSCAN, and TCRdist sequence similarity was added when clustering was performed within HLA-allele-positive subsets. For co-occurrence clustering, repertoires with fewer than 30,000 or more than 120,000 public chains were excluded, along with five repertoires with anomalous nucleotide sharing. TCRdb took this table from immuneACCESS and kept in-frame rearrangements with V and J called. Such tables lack part of the clones; where checked against another copy, unresolved V genes explain under half of the gap, and the rest is unexplained. The V and J calls and clone size are taken from that table; D and trimming were inferred from the DNA. The sample table records tens of thousands of clones. The ten most abundant clones make up around 5% of the sample.

The cohort comprised 670 or so healthy bone marrow donors. At the time of sampling, every cohort member was nominally healthy, though immune exposures that went unrecorded were likely present. The donor tested CMV seropositive and was one of the 289 seropositive cohort members. Every donor gave a peripheral blood sample, and the peripheral blood mononuclear cells from that sample were used for TCR beta sequencing. Genomic DNA was extracted from the blood cell samples with the Qiagen DNeasy Blood Extraction Kit. The receptor comes from a girl under 18 in good health and CMV-seropositive. The receptor chain draws on TRBV28 and TRBJ1-2; a weak D assignment points to TRBD1 (6 bases agree). Sequenced: PBMCs. The nucleotides are TGTGCCAGCAGCTATGGACAGAACTATGGCTACACCTTC. It translates as CASSYGQNYGYTF.